The 13 T cell receptor beta chains in this list originate from one sample, sequenced in a study of blood T cell repertoires in COVID-19. Sequenced by immunoSEQ multiplex PCR; TCRdb stores in-frame clones only, minus some. The sample contains more than 95,000 clones, about four fifths of which appear only once. Input material: peripheral blood. The origin of the receptors is a man older than 75 with acute or convalescent COVID-19.

The chain employs TRBV24-1 and TRBJ2-7; 9 bases match TRBD1. This CDR3 has 15 residues. Germline CDR1 and CDR2: KGHDR and SFDVKD. V was pared by 2 bases and J by 4 bases, with 5 bases of the junction left unmatched. The CDR3 DNA is TGTGCCACCAGTGATTGCGACAGGGGGTTTTACGAGCAGTACTTC. It codes for CATSDCDRGFYEQYF.

This clone was recorded once. This sequence joins TRBV18 and TRBJ2-1, with 11 positions matching TRBD2. V was clipped by 1 base and J by 0 bases; unmatched bases: 2. The CDR3 length is 17 residues. The germline V gene encodes CDR1 KGHSH and CDR2 LQKENI. The CDR3 loop reads CASSPRTSGSSYNEQFF. CDR3 DNA: TGTGCCAGCTCACCACGAACTAGCGGGAGCTCCTACAATGAGCAGTTCTTC.

The count of this clone is one. The chain carries TRBV24-1 and TRBJ1-1; TRBD1 might be the D (5 bases). Germline-derived CDR1 and CDR2 are KGHDR and SFDVKD. The V end lost 0 bases, the J end lost 6 bases, and 13 bases lay between the germline ends. This CDR3 comprises 15 residues. CDR3 bases: TGTGCCACCAGTGATTTGGGGCAGGGTGGGCCTGAAGCTTTCTTT. It encodes CATSDLGQGGPEAFF.

This chain links TRBV5-1 with TRBJ1-1; no clear D. The ends were cut back, 1 base at V and 2 bases at J, with 9 bases in the middle. The CDR3 has 14 residues. CDR1 is SGHRS and CDR2 is YFSETQ in the germline V gene. CDR3 coding DNA: TGCGCCAGCAGCTTGATTCCGGGAAACACTGAAGCTTTCTTT. Protein: CASSLIPGNTEAFF. Based on the CDR3 plus reference TRBV5-1 and TRBJ1-1, the full variable domain is KAGVTQTPRYLIKTRGQQVTLSCSPISGHRSVSWYQQTPGQGLQFLFEYFSETQRNKGNFPGRFSGRQFSNSRSEMNVSTLELGDSALYLCASSLIPGNTEAFFGQGTRLTVV.

This rearrangement joins TRBV6-5 to TRBJ2-6; D might be TRBD1 (5 bases). Trimming left V 7 bases short and J 0 bases short, with 10 bases between. Germline values: CDR1 MNHEY, CDR2 SVGAGI. CDR3 size: 15 residues. The CDR3 coding sequence is TGTGCCAGCATCGAGCAGGGCTCTGGGGCCAACGTCCTGACTTTC. Translated: CASIEQGSGANVLTF.

CDR3 loop: CASSSLAGNTGELFF. Here the CDR3 DNA reads TGTGCCAGCAGCTCGTTAGCGGGGAACACCGGGGAGCTGTTTTTT. The chain has TRBV7-9 and TRBJ2-2; TRBD2 aligns across 7 bases. Trimming took 4 bases from V and 1 from J; bases not matched to a gene: 3. The germline gives CDR1 SEHNR, CDR2 FQNEAQ (reference sequence). The CDR3 is 15 residues long.

This clone was observed a handful of times. The V call is TRBV28, the J call TRBJ1-2; D might be TRBD1 (5 bases). This CDR3 has 12 residues. The V end lost 2 bases, the J end lost 7 bases, and 8 bases lay between the germline ends. The V gene's germline CDR1 is MDHEN and CDR2 SYDVKM. CDR3 nucleotide sequence: TGTGCCAGCAGTTTACAGGGCCGTGGCTACACCTTC. Translated, it gives CASSLQGRGYTF.

The count of this clone is one. V is TRBV5-1 and J is TRBJ2-5; 10 bases agree with TRBD2. The CDR3 totals 13 residues. Germline trimming cut 6 bases from V and 3 bases from J; bases unmatched to any gene: 2. Germline values: CDR1 SGHRS, CDR2 YFSETQ. For the CDR3, the DNA is TGCGCCAGCACCGGACTAGCGGAAGAGACCCAGTACTTC. Protein: CASTGLAEETQYF. The variable domain in full, completed from reference TRBV5-1 and TRBJ2-5, reads KAGVTQTPRYLIKTRGQQVTLSCSPISGHRSVSWYQQTPGQGLQFLFEYFSETQRNKGNFPGRFSGRQFSNSRSEMNVSTLELGDSALYLCASTGLAEETQYFGPGTRLLVL.

The V gene is TRBV18, the J gene TRBJ1-3; D is unclear. From germline, CDR1 is KGHSH and CDR2 LQKENI. With 5 bases removed from V and 0 bases from J, the gap between germline ends came to 8 bases. The CDR3 runs 14 residues. The CDR3: CASSKESSGNTIYF. The CDR3 coding sequence is TGTGCCAGCTCAAAGGAGAGCTCTGGAAACACCATATATTTT.

The CDR3 DNA reads TGTGCCAGCACCCAAGGGACTAGCGGGAGAGGGCCCCAGTACTTC. This sequence encodes CASTQGTSGRGPQYF. The chain employs TRBV28 and TRBJ2-5; 14 bases are shared with TRBD2. The CDR3 is made up of 15 amino acids. The ends lost 7 bases at V and 9 bases at J; junction bases unmatched: 10. Germline CDR1 is MDHEN and CDR2 is SYDVKM.

V gene TRBV7-3 combines with J gene TRBJ2-1; possibly TRBD2 for D (5 bases). The CDR3 has 15 residues. V lost 2 bases, J lost 8 bases, and 16 bases lay in between. Germline V gene data show CDR1 as SGHTA and CDR2 as FQGTGA. For the CDR3, the DNA is TGTGCCAGCAGCTTAGGCAGCTCAGTGCGGGATGAGCAGTTCTTC. It yields the protein CASSLGSSVRDEQFF. Full variable domain (remainder filled in from reference TRBV7-3 and TRBJ2-1): GAGVSQTPSNKVTEKGKYVELRCDPISGHTALYWYRQSLGQGPEFLIYFQGTGAADDSGLPNDRFFAVRPEGSVSTLKIQRTERGDSAVYLCASSLGSSVRDEQFFGPGTRLTVL.

The chain couples TRBV5-1 to TRBJ1-1; D possibly corresponds to TRBD1 (6 bases). This CDR3 comprises 15 residues. In germline, CDR1 is SGHRS, CDR2 YFSETQ. V was shortened by 0 bases and J by 1 base, with 10 bases between the two germline ends. CDR3: CASSLDDRSNTEAFF. CDR3 DNA: TGCGCCAGCAGCTTGGATGACAGGTCGAACACTGAAGCTTTCTTT.

This chain uses TRBV6-5 with TRBJ1-1, with a weak D call TRBD1 (5 bases). The ends were cut back, 7 bases at V and 2 bases at J, with 11 bases in the middle. The CDR3 has 13 residues. Germline loops: CDR1 MNHEY, CDR2 SVGAGI. The CDR3, as DNA: TGTGCCAGCACCGGGACTCTAAACACTGAAGCTTTCTTT. Translating it yields CASTGTLNTEAFF.